These 12 T cell receptor beta chains were all obtained from the same sample, sequenced in a study of T cell changes during pregnancy in multiple sclerosis. Assay used: immunoSEQ multiplex PCR; TCRdb lists only in-frame clones, some missing. This repertoire shows around 100,000 clones, about 90% found once; its top ten account for 1.5% to 2.5%. Source: peripheral blood, taken after pregnancy. These receptors originate from a female donor with multiple sclerosis, enrolled in a pregnancy study.

This sequence joins TRBV28 and TRBJ2-1; 7 nucleotides match TRBD2. This CDR3 has 16 amino acids. The V gene's germline CDR1 is MDHEN and CDR2 SYDVKM. V lost 4 bases to trimming and J lost 7 bases; unmatched junction nucleotides: 13. The chain's CDR3 is CASSSYSSGILNEQFF. CDR3 DNA sequence: TGTGCCAGCAGTTCTTACTCAAGCGGGATCCTTAATGAGCAGTTCTTC.

This chain links TRBV30 with TRBJ1-6; D gene uncertain. Deletions cut 5 bases from V and 7 bases from J, with 15 bases between. The CDR3 is 14 amino acids. CDR1 is GTSNPN and CDR2 is SVGIG in the germline V gene (reference sequence). CDR3 protein: CAWGRPGRNSPLHF. The DNA for the CDR3 is TGTGCCTGGGGGCGGCCCGGGAGAAATTCACCCCTCCACTTT.

The V call is TRBV11-2, the J call TRBJ2-5; 14 nucleotides line up with TRBD2. This CDR3 has 18 residues. Germline V gene sequence: CDR1 SGHAT, CDR2 FQNNGV. V gave up 3 bases and J gave up 4 bases; unmatched junction bases: 10. CDR3 loop: CASSFGGTGLAGVETQYF. The CDR3 DNA reads TGTGCCAGCAGCTTCGGTGGTACGGGACTAGCGGGAGTAGAGACCCAGTACTTC.

Only one count was recorded for this clone. This chain links TRBV19 with TRBJ2-2, with a weak D call TRBD1 (6 bases). Germline assignment: CDR1 LNHDA and CDR2 SQIVND (reference sequence). V was pared by 3 bases and J by 5 bases, with 10 bases between. There are 14 residues in the CDR3. The DNA for the CDR3 is TGTGCCAGTAGTATTACAGGGAAAACCGGGGAGCTGTTTTTT. It encodes CASSITGKTGELFF.

A single count supports this clone. The CDR3 is CASSQGDRSSGYTF. In nucleotides, the CDR3 is TGTGCCAGCAGCCAGGGGGACAGGTCCAGTGGCTACACCTTC. The rearrangement uses TRBV4-2 and TRBJ1-2; TRBD1 matches at 8 bases. CDR1 is LGHNA, CDR2 YNFKEQ, per germline. V gave up 3 bases and J gave up 7 bases; unmatched junction bases: 7. CDR3 length: 14 amino acids.

In its sample, this clone was seen a few times. One end of the junction fails to match germline, which may point to a read error. The CDR3 coding sequence is TGTGCCAGCAGTATGAATGGGAGGACAGGGGGGGACTTC. Translation: CASSMNGRTGGDF. The rearrangement links TRBV6-1 to TRBJ2-4; TRBD1 matches 10 bases. From germline, CDR1 is MNHNS and CDR2 SASEGT. The CDR3 covers 13 residues.

The V and J genes are TRBV28 and TRBJ1-2, with a weak D call TRBD1 (6 bases). Germline V CDR1 and CDR2: MDHEN, SYDVKM. Trimming shortened V by 8 bases and J by 1 base, and 23 bases separated the two germline ends. The CDR3 consists of 17 residues. CDR3 in amino acids: CASHIQGSPSFNYGYTF. CDR3 DNA sequence: TGTGCCAGCCACATCCAGGGGTCCCCCTCATTTAACTATGGCTACACCTTC.

V and J are TRBV19 and TRBJ1-1; TRBD1 matches at 8 bases. With V trimmed by 5 bases and J by 8 bases, 13 bases remained unmatched. CDR1 is LNHDA and CDR2 is SQIVND in the germline V gene (reference sequence). The CDR3 covers 15 residues. As DNA, the CDR3 is TGTGCCAGTAGTCCACCAGTGGGGACAGGAGGGGAAGCTTTCTTT. Translated, it gives CASSPPVGTGGEAFF.

The chain links TRBV7-9 to TRBJ2-2, with 8 bases lining up with TRBD2. The CDR3 has 16 residues. V lost 0 bases to trimming and J lost 1 base; unmatched junction nucleotides: 1. Germline CDR1 and CDR2: SEHNR and FQNEAQ (reference sequence). For the CDR3, the DNA is TGTGCCAGCAGCTTAGCGAGCGGGGGGAACACCGGGGAGCTGTTTTTT. Amino acids: CASSLASGGNTGELFF.

The table lists this clone with a count of one. This rearrangement joins TRBV19 to TRBJ2-1, with 7 bases identical to TRBD1. Germline CDR1 reads LNHDA; CDR2 reads SQIVND (reference sequence). The CDR3 covers 14 residues. V trimming: 7 bases; J trimming: 8 bases; junction bases outside the gene matches: 11. CDR3 in amino acids: CASNPTGWAYEQFF. The CDR3 bases are TGTGCCAGTAATCCGACAGGGTGGGCCTATGAGCAGTTCTTC.

This clone was observed a single time. This rearrangement joins TRBV11-2 to TRBJ2-2, with D uncertain. V shed 4 bases and J shed 9 bases, with 12 bases lying between them. The germline CDR1 and CDR2 sequences are SGHAT and FQNNGV. The CDR3 sequence is 13 residues long. The CDR3 coding sequence is TGTGCCAGCAGCTCCTCCCCAGGATGGGAGCTGTTTTTT. It yields the protein CASSSSPGWELFF. The entire variable domain, with the rest obtained from reference TRBV11-2 and TRBJ2-2, is as follows: EAGVAQSPRYKIIEKRQSVAFWCNPISGHATLYWYQQILGQGPKLLIQFQNNGVVDDSQLPKDRFSAERLKGVDSTLKIQPAKLEDSAVYLCASSSSPGWELFFGEGSRLTVL.

The chain recombines TRBV5-1 with TRBJ1-6; 7 nucleotides line up with TRBD1. CDR1 is SGHRS and CDR2 is YFSETQ in the germline V gene. CDR3 length equals 16 residues. After removal of 5 bases from V and 3 bases from J, the junction contained 8 bases not matched to a gene. CDR3 in amino acids: CASRPQTGVYNSPLHF. For the CDR3, the DNA is TGCGCCAGCAGACCCCAAACAGGGGTCTATAATTCACCCCTCCACTTT. The full variable domain, with the rest looked up from reference TRBV5-1 and TRBJ1-6, is KAGVTQTPRYLIKTRGQQVTLSCSPISGHRSVSWYQQTPGQGLQFLFEYFSETQRNKGNFPGRFSGRQFSNSRSEMNVSTLELGDSALYLCASRPQTGVYNSPLHFGNGTRLTVT.